The clone carrying this T cell receptor (beta chain) was observed once. As yet, its antigen is unknown. MiXCR, run by TCRdb on the reads, gives a single entry per CDR3 protein. The sample carries approximately 340,000 distinct CDR3 sequences, 25% to 35% recorded once. The data are from a study of T cell repertoires in cytomegalovirus infection. The wider study: The authors used CMV epitopes that were HLA-C-restricted (recently identified) and HLA-B-restricted (well studied). Public TCR beta signatures provided an indication of both CMV infection and a matching HLA type. Overall study results and limits: Using cumulative public TCR beta family frequency, the authors identified those who carried CMV together with the relevant HLA.

The ends lost 5 bases at V and 5 bases at J; junction bases unmatched: 11. This CDR3 contains 15 residues. Germline-derived CDR1 and CDR2 are LNHNV and YYDKDF (reference sequence). Material: cultured PBMCs, obtained from culture after CMV antigen stimulation. The chain uses TRBV15 and TRBJ1-1, with TRBD1 matching over 7 bases. This TCR came from a human donor in good health (CMV status not recorded). Some clones in this sample may be carry-over from other donors' samples. CDR3 amino acids: CATSPGLQGDTEAFF. For the CDR3, the DNA is TGTGCCACCAGCCCGGGACTCCAGGGGGATACTGAAGCTTTCTTT. Full variable domain (missing parts from reference TRBV15 and TRBJ1-1): DAMVIQNPRYQVTQFGKPVTLSCSQTLNHNVMYWYQQKSSQAPKLLFHYYDKDFNNEADTPDNFQSRRPNTSFCFLDIRSPGLGDTAMYLCATSPGLQGDTEAFFGQGTRLTVV.